The T cell receptor beta chain under discussion was sequenced for a study of cytomegalovirus exposure and HLA in healthy donors. Study-wide results and limits: Prior analysis indicated that the majority of TCR beta V segments exhibited productivity approximately 90% or approximately 30% of the time. Because they were indistinguishable, some V segments, including TRBV6-2 and TRBV6-3, were excluded. Later analysis identified a missense DCLRE1C variant that was linked to TCR beta V- and J-gene trimming. Confirmation in vitro established that a few CMV-associated chains were specific for CMV antigens.

As concerns this clone: Its antigen is still unknown.

The PCR contained 60 Vbeta and 13 Jbeta primers. Using immunoSEQ multiplex PCR, the repertoire was profiled, and TCRdb retains in-frame clones only, with some absent. The sample yields around 130,000 clones, 70% to 90% seen once. The CDR3 spans 14 residues. With 2 bases removed from V and 2 bases from J, the gap between germline ends came to 11 bases. Per germline, CDR1 SGDLS and CDR2 YYNGEE. V and J are TRBV9 and TRBJ2-7; D might be TRBD2 (6 bases). This receptor was obtained from a woman aged 35 to 49 in good health and CMV-seropositive. The sequenced material came from PBMCs. The CDR3 nucleotides are TGTGCCAGCAGCGTTAGCGGAGTACCCTACGAGCAGTACTTC. Translating gives CASSVSGVPYEQYF.